The clone carrying this T cell receptor beta chain appeared a few times. The data originate from a study of beta chain features in type 1 diabetes. Expressed TCRB transcripts were sequenced, since all the RNA that had been isolated was reverse transcribed. Libraries were prepared by immunoSEQ multiplex PCR; TCRdb keeps only in-frame clonotypes and omits some of them. The table has a few hundred thousand clones, 27% seen once; the top ten hold approximately 4%. The TCR sequence derives from a man under 40 in good health. The sequenced material came from central memory CD4+ T cells from blood.

Here the CDR3 reads CASRDTRGSGANVLTF. The CDR3 DNA sequence: TGTGCCAGCAGGGATACTCGGGGCTCTGGGGCCAACGTCCTGACTTTC. This chain uses TRBV5-4 with TRBJ2-6, with D possibly TRBD2 on 5 matching bases. V was shortened by 5 bases and J by 0 bases, with 12 bases between the two germline ends. CDR3 length: 16 residues. Germline CDR1 is SGHNT and CDR2 is YYREEE (reference sequence).